Following are 26 T cell receptor beta chains from one sample sequenced in a study of T cell changes during pregnancy in multiple sclerosis. Measured with immunoSEQ multiplex PCR; TCRdb has only the in-frame clones, and not every one. The data contain tens of thousands of clones, roughly 91% of them singletons. Source: peripheral blood, taken after pregnancy. These TCRs come from a female donor in good health, enrolled as a control in a pregnancy study.

The chain recombines TRBV20-1 with TRBJ2-3, with D possibly being TRBD2 (5 bases). V was cut by 8 bases and J by 4 bases, with 10 bases left in between. Germline CDR1 is DFQATT and CDR2 is SNEGSKA (reference sequence). The CDR3 runs to 11 residues. The CDR3 region has the DNA TGCAGTTCGGAGGTCGCAGATACGCAGTATTTT. Its protein is CSSEVADTQYF.

The gene calls are TRBV4-3 and TRBJ2-3, with 8 positions matching TRBD1. V shed 4 bases and J 5 bases; nucleotides not matched to a gene: 5. Germline lookup yields CDR1 LGHNA and CDR2 YSLEER. This CDR3 region has 14 residues. DNA of the CDR3: TGCGCCAGCAGCCTTGGGACAGGTGGAGATACGCAGTATTTT. Translated: CASSLGTGGDTQYF.

CDR3 coding DNA: TGTGCCAGCAGTTTAGGGGAGGTAGCTTTCTTT. Residues: CASSLGEVAFF. The genes are TRBV28 and TRBJ1-1; D remains unclear. This CDR3 has 11 residues. With 2 bases removed from V and 10 bases from J, the gap between germline ends came to 8 bases. Germline V lookup: CDR1 MDHEN, CDR2 SYDVKM. Variable domain in full (rest from reference TRBV28 and TRBJ1-1): DVKVTQSSRYLVKRTGEKVFLECVQDMDHENMFWYRQDPGLGLRLIYFSYDVKMKEKGDIPEGYSVSREKKERFSLILESASTNQTSMYLCASSLGEVAFFGQGTRLTVV.

The J gene is TRBJ2-7, the V gene TRBV7-2; no definite D call. CDR1 SGHTA and CDR2 FQGNSA come from the germline V gene. Deletions cut 1 base from V and 5 bases from J, with 9 bases between. CDR3 length: 13 residues. This CDR3 is CASSLEQPHEQYF. Written as DNA, the CDR3 is TGTGCCAGCAGCTTAGAACAGCCCCACGAGCAGTACTTC.

A remark on this clone: A junction boundary mismatches the germline segment, possibly from a read error. The chain combines TRBV5-4 with TRBJ1-1; D gene unclear. Per germline, CDR1 SGHNT and CDR2 YYREEE (reference sequence). CDR3 length equals 14 residues. The CDR3 region has the DNA TGTGCCGGCAGCTTGGAAGTCGGGAACACTGAAGCTTTCTTT. It encodes CAGSLEVGNTEAFF.

This chain joins TRBV4-3 and TRBJ1-3; D unclear. CDR3 size: 16 residues. V was shortened by 1 base and J by 4 bases, with 14 bases between the two germline ends. The germline gives CDR1 LGHNA, CDR2 YSLEER. The CDR3 sequence: CASSQGPGRGGNTIYF. The DNA of the CDR3 is TGCGCCAGCAGCCAAGGCCCCGGACGGGGAGGAAACACCATATATTTT.

The chain combines TRBV11-3 with TRBJ2-1, with TRBD2 matching 8 bases. Looked up from germline, CDR1 is SGHNT and CDR2 is YENEEA. This CDR3 comprises 15 residues. V gave up 4 bases and J gave up 6 bases; unmatched junction bases: 8. CDR3 DNA: TGTGCCAGCAGCTCCGGGGGGGGTGGACTCAATGAGCAGTTCTTC. Its protein is CASSSGGGGLNEQFF.

The gene calls are TRBV6-6 and TRBJ2-7, with 7 bases lining up with TRBD1. The CDR3 is made up of 14 amino acids. CDR1 is MNHNY and CDR2 is SVGAGI in the germline V gene (reference sequence). V lost 0 bases, J lost 2 bases, and 1 base stayed unmatched. DNA of the CDR3: TGTGCCAGCAGTTACTCGCAGGGGGCCTACGAGCAGTACTTC. Translating gives CASSYSQGAYEQYF.

CDR3 in amino acids: CSVDGGRELFF. The CDR3 DNA follows: TGCAGCGTTGACGGAGGCAGGGAGCTGTTTTTT. This chain uses TRBV29-1 with TRBJ2-2; the D gene is possibly TRBD2 (5 bases). The V end lost 3 bases, the J end lost 9 bases, and 8 bases lay between the germline ends. The CDR3 has 11 residues. Germline V gives CDR1 SQVTM, CDR2 ANQGSEA.

This sequence joins TRBV19 and TRBJ2-4; TRBD2 aligns across 7 bases. The CDR3 length is 16 residues. V dropped 6 bases and J dropped 0; count of bases not matched to a gene: 8. The germline V gene encodes CDR1 LNHDA and CDR2 SQIVND (reference sequence). The CDR3 region has the DNA TGTGCCAGTAGGCCCCTAGCGGAACTAGCCAAAAACATTCAGTACTTC. It translates to CASRPLAELAKNIQYF.

This chain connects TRBV5-1 to TRBJ1-2; perhaps TRBD1 as D (6 bases). V shed 1 base and J shed 2 bases, with 9 bases lying between them. In germline, CDR1 is SGHRS, CDR2 YFSETQ. This CDR3 contains 14 residues. The CDR3 is CASSLSGENYGYTF. CDR3 nucleotide sequence: TGCGCCAGCAGCTTGTCAGGGGAAAACTATGGCTACACCTTC.

The chain carries TRBV4-3 and TRBJ2-7; TRBD2 agrees at 9 bases. There are 15 residues in the CDR3. In germline, CDR1 is LGHNA, CDR2 YSLEER. The junction had 2 bases not matched to a gene; V was cut back by 2 bases and J by 0 bases. As DNA, the CDR3 is TGCGCCAGCAGCCAATCACTAGCGGGCTCCTACGAGCAGTACTTC. As protein: CASSQSLAGSYEQYF.

The chain links TRBV7-9 to TRBJ2-5, with 7 bases fitting TRBD1. Trimming took 5 bases from V and 5 from J; bases not matched to a gene: 8. The germline CDR1 and CDR2 sequences are SEHNR and FQNEAQ (reference sequence). This CDR3 is 14 amino acids long. The CDR3 DNA reads TGTGCCAGCAGCCTCGGGACAGTCGCGGAGACCCAGTACTTC. Its protein product is CASSLGTVAETQYF.

J is TRBJ1-3 and V is TRBV19, with D possibly matching TRBD1 (6 bases). The CDR3 sequence is 15 residues long. V was clipped by 4 bases and J by 0 bases, with 10 bases between them. Germline CDR1 is LNHDA and CDR2 is SQIVND (reference sequence). CDR3 nucleotides: TGTGCCAGTAGTACCGGACAGATCTCTGGAAACACCATATATTTT. Protein: CASSTGQISGNTIYF.

This chain connects TRBV9 to TRBJ1-1; tentatively, D is TRBD1 (5 bases). This CDR3 has 15 residues. The germline gives CDR1 SGDLS, CDR2 YYNGEE. Deletions cut 0 bases from V and 4 bases from J, with 13 bases between. Here the CDR3 DNA reads TGTGCCAGCAGCGTAGGGCGCCAGGGAGGCACTGAAGCTTTCTTT. Residues: CASSVGRQGGTEAFF.

The chain employs TRBV7-2 and TRBJ2-5; 7 nucleotides align to TRBD2. From germline, CDR1 is SGHTA and CDR2 FQGNSA. CDR3 length equals 13 residues. With V trimmed by 6 bases and J by 4 bases, 5 bases remained unmatched. DNA of the CDR3: TGTGCCAGCAGTTTTGGGACTACAGAGACCCAGTACTTC. Translated: CASSFGTTETQYF. Full variable domain (rest looked up from reference TRBV7-2 and TRBJ2-5): GAGVSQSPSNKVTEKGKDVELRCDPISGHTALYWYRQSLGQGLEFLIYFQGNSAPDKSGLPSDRFSAERTGGSVSTLTIQRTQQEDSAVYLCASSFGTTETQYFGPGTRLLVL.

J is TRBJ2-2 and V is TRBV4-2; no definite D call. With 0 bases removed from V and 5 bases from J, the gap between germline ends came to 7 bases. Germline values: CDR1 LGHNA, CDR2 YNFKEQ. The CDR3 totals 14 residues. CDR3 sequence reads: CASSQERRTGELFF. DNA for the CDR3: TGTGCCAGCAGCCAAGAGAGGCGGACCGGGGAGCTGTTTTTT.

This chain joins TRBV27 and TRBJ2-5, with D possibly matching TRBD1 (5 bases). Germline loops: CDR1 MNHEY, CDR2 SMNVEV (reference sequence). The CDR3 covers 13 residues. V was pared by 2 bases and J by 3 bases, with 7 bases between. The CDR3 bases are TGTGCCAGCAGTTTAGTCAGGGAAGAGACCCAGTACTTC. Its protein is CASSLVREETQYF.

The rearrangement joins TRBV5-1 to TRBJ2-3; D uncertain. Germline V lookup: CDR1 SGHRS, CDR2 YFSETQ. V was cut by 1 base and J by 0 bases, with 9 bases left in between. The CDR3 is 15 residues long. CDR3 protein: CASSLNLPSTDTQYF. DNA of the CDR3: TGCGCCAGCAGCTTGAATCTACCTAGCACAGATACGCAGTATTTT.

The chain has TRBV6-6 and TRBJ2-7, with D perhaps matching TRBD2 (6 bases). The CDR3 sequence is 14 residues long. Looked up from germline, CDR1 is MNHNY and CDR2 is SVGAGI (reference sequence). Trimming removed 1 base from V and 2 bases from J, with 9 bases in between. This CDR3 is CASSYYPGAYEQYF. In DNA form, the CDR3 reads TGTGCCAGCAGTTACTACCCGGGGGCCTACGAGCAGTACTTC.

The V gene is TRBV5-5, the J gene TRBJ2-7; maybe TRBD2 (6 bases). The ends were cut back, 2 bases at V and 5 bases at J, with 17 bases in the middle. The V gene's germline CDR1 is SGHKS and CDR2 YYEKEE (reference sequence). This CDR3 is built from 15 residues. CDR3 region: CASSFSWQGLNEQYF. CDR3 in DNA: TGTGCCAGCAGCTTTTCTTGGCAGGGACTCAACGAGCAGTACTTC.

This clone came up once. This sequence joins TRBV16 and TRBJ2-2, with a possible D match to TRBD2 (6 bases). Germline CDR1 KGHSY, CDR2 FQNENV. Deletions cut 4 bases from V and 2 bases from J, with 14 bases between. This CDR3 comprises 16 residues. The CDR3 nucleotides are TGTGCCAGCAGCCGTCTACTAGCATCCAACACCGGGGAGCTGTTTTTT. This codes for CASSRLLASNTGELFF.

The chain carries TRBV5-6 and TRBJ1-2; TRBD1 is a possible D gene (5 bases). V lost 4 bases to trimming and J lost 5 bases, with 18 bases between them. There are 15 residues in the CDR3. Per the germline V gene, CDR1 is SGHDT and CDR2 is YYEEEE. In nucleotides, the CDR3 is TGTGCCAGCAGCCCAAGGGGAGGGGTCTGGTATGGCTACACCTTC. It translates to CASSPRGGVWYGYTF.

This chain uses TRBV7-9 with TRBJ1-3; tentative D call: TRBD1 (5 bases). CDR3 length equals 16 residues. The germline gives CDR1 SEHNR, CDR2 FQNEAQ (reference sequence). V lost 6 bases, J lost 2 bases, and 17 bases lay in between. The CDR3 DNA reads TGTGCCAGCAGGCTTGCAGGGAACGTGCCTGGAAACACCATATATTTT. Amino acid sequence: CASRLAGNVPGNTIYF.

V usage is TRBV7-9 and J usage is TRBJ1-2; D is perhaps TRBD1 (5 bases). V shed 1 base and J shed 13 bases, with 22 bases lying between them. Germline values: CDR1 SEHNR, CDR2 FQNEAQ (reference sequence). The CDR3 spans 15 residues. The CDR3 reads CASSLEGLGQGTFTF. The CDR3 bases are TGTGCCAGCAGCTTAGAAGGTCTTGGGCAGGGTACTTTCACCTTC.

The V gene is TRBV7-2, the J gene TRBJ1-3; D gene ambiguous. V was shortened by 5 bases and J by 3 bases, with 17 bases between the two germline ends. Germline values: CDR1 SGHTA, CDR2 FQGNSA. This CDR3 contains 16 residues. The CDR3 spells CASSPLIGDDGNTIYF. The DNA of the CDR3 is TGTGCCAGCAGCCCACTGATCGGGGATGATGGAAACACCATATATTTT.